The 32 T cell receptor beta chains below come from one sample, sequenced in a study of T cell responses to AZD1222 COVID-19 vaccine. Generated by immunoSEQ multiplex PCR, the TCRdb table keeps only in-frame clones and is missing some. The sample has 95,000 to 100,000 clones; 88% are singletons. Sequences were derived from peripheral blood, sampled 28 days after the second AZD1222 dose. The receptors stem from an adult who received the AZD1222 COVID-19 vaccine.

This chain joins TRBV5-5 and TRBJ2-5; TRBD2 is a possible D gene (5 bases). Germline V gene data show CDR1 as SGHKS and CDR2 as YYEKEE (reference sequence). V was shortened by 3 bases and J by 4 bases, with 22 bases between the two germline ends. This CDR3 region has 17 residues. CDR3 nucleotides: TGTGCCAGCAGCTCACCCCCTCAGCGGCCTCCAACAGAGACCCAGTACTTC. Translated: CASSSPPQRPPTETQYF.

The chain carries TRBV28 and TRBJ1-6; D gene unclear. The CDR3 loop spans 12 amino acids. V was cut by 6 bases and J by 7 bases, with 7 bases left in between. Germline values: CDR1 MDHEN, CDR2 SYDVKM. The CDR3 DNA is TGTGCCAGCAGCGACCGGAATTCACCCCTCCACTTT. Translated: CASSDRNSPLHF.

The DNA of the CDR3 is TGTGCCAGTAATGAAAGGGGGGATAATTCACCCCTCCACTTT. Amino acid sequence: CASNERGDNSPLHF. This rearrangement joins TRBV19 to TRBJ1-6; tentatively, D is TRBD1 (6 bases). The V end was cut by 7 bases, the J end by 5 bases, with 12 bases between. Germline V gene sequence: CDR1 LNHDA, CDR2 SQIVND (reference sequence). There are 14 residues in the CDR3.

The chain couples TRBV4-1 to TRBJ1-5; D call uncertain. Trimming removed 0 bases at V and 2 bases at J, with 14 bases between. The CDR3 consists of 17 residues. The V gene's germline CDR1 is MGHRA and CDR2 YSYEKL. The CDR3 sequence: CASSQDPGRAGNQPQHF. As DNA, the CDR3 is TGCGCCAGCAGCCAAGATCCGGGGAGGGCGGGCAATCAGCCCCAGCATTTT.

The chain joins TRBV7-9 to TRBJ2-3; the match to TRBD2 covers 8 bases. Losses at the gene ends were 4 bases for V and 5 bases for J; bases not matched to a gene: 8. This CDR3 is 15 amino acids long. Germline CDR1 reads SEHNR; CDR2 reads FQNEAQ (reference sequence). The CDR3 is CASSYLSGRGDTQYF. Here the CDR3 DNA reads TGTGCCAGCAGCTATCTAAGCGGGAGAGGAGATACGCAGTATTTT.

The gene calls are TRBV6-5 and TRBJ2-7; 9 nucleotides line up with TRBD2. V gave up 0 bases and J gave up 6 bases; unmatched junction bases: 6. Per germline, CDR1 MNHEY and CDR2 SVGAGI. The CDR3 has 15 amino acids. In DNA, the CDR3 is TGTGCCAGCAGTTACTCCCTTAGCGGGAGAACCGAGCAGTACTTC. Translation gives CASSYSLSGRTEQYF.

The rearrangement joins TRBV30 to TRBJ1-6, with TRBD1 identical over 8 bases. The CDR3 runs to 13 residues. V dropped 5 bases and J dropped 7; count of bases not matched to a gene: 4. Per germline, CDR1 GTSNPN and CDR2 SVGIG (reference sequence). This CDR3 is CAWVTGGNSPLHF. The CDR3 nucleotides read TGTGCCTGGGTCACAGGGGGGAATTCACCCCTCCACTTT.

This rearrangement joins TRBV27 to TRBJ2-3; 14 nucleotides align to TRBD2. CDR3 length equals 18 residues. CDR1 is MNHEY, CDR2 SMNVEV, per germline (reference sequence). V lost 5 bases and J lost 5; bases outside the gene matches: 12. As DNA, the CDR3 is TGTGCCAGCAGTGCTCCGGGACTAGCGGGAGTCGTCGGAGATACGCAGTATTTT. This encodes CASSAPGLAGVVGDTQYF.

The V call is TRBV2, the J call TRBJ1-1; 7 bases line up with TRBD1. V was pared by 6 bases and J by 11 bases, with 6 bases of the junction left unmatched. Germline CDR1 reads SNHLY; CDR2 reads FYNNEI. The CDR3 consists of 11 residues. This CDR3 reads CASREGAEAFF. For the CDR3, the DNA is TGTGCCAGCAGGGAGGGGGCAGAGGCTTTCTTT.

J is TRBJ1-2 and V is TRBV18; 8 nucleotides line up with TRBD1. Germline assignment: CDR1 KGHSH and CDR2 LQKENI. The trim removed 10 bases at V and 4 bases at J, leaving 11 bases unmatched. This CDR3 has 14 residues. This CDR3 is CATLPRDRIYGYTF. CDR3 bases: TGTGCCACCCTACCCAGGGACAGGATCTATGGCTACACCTTC.

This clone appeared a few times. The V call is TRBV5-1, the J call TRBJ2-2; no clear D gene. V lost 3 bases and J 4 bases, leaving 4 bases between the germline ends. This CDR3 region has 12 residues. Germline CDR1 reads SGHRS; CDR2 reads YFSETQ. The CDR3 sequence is CASSWATGELFF. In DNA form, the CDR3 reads TGCGCCAGCAGCTGGGCCACCGGGGAGCTGTTTTTT.

This chain's CDR3 is CASSVAPNKTSGISYNEQFF. The DNA of the CDR3 is TGTGCCAGCAGCGTAGCCCCAAATAAGACTAGCGGGATCTCCTACAATGAGCAGTTCTTC. The V gene is TRBV9, the J gene TRBJ2-1; 11 bases are a match to TRBD2. The junction had 11 bases not matched to a gene; V was cut back by 0 bases and J by 0 bases. The length of the CDR3 is 20 residues. Germline CDR1 is SGDLS and CDR2 is YYNGEE. Using reference TRBV9 and TRBJ2-1 for the parts outside the CDR3, the full variable domain is DSGVTQTPKHLITATGQRVTLRCSPRSGDLSVYWYQQSLDQGLQFLIQYYNGEERAKGNILERFSAQQFPDLHSELNLSSLELGDSALYFCASSVAPNKTSGISYNEQFFGPGTRLTVL.

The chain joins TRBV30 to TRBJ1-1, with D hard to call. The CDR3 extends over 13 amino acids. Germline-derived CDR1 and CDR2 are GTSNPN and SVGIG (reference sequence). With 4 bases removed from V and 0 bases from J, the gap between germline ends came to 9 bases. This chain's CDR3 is CAWNRGMNTEAFF. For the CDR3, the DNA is TGTGCCTGGAATCGGGGTATGAACACTGAAGCTTTCTTT.

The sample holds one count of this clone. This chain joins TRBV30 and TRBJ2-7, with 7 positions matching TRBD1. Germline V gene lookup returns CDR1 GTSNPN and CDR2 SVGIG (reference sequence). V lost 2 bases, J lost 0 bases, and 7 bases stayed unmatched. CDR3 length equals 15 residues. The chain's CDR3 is CAWSKTGYGSYEQYF. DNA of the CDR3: TGTGCCTGGAGTAAGACAGGGTACGGCTCCTACGAGCAGTACTTC.

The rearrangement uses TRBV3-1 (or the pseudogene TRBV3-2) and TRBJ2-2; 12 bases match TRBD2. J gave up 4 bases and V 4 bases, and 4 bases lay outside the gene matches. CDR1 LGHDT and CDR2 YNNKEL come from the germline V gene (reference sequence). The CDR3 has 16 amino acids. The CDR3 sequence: CASSRGLAGTTGELFF. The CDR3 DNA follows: TGTGCCAGCAGCCGCGGACTAGCGGGAACCACCGGGGAGCTGTTTTTT.

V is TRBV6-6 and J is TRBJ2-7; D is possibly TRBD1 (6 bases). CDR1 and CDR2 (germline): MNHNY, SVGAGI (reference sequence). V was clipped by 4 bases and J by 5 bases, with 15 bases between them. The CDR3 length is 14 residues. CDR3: CASSFTGRFDEQYF. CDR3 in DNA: TGTGCCAGCAGTTTCACAGGGCGTTTCGACGAGCAGTACTTC.

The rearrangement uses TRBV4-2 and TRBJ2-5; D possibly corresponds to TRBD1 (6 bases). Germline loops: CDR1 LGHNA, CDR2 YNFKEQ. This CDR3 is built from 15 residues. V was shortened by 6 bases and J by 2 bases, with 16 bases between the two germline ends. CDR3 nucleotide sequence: TGTGCCAGCAGATGGACAGAAAGCTCACAAGAGACCCAGTACTTC. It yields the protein CASRWTESSQETQYF.

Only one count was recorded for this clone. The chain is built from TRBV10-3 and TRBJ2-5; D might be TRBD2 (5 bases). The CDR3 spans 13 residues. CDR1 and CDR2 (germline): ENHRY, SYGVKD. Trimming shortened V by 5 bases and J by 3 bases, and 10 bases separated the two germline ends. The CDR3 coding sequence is TGTGCCATCAGTATTGGACTGGAAGAGACCCAGTACTTC. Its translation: CAISIGLEETQYF.

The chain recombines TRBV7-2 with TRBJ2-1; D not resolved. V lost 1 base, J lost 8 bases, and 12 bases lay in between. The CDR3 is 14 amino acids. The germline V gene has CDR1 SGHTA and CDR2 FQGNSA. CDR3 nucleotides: TGTGCCAGCAGCTTAGAAGCTATAGTCGATGAGCAGTTCTTC. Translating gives CASSLEAIVDEQFF.

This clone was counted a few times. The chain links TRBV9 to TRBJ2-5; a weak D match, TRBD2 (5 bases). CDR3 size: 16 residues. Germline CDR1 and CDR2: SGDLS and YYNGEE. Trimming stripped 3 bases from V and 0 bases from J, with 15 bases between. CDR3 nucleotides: TGTGCCAGCAGCGGCCGTTCTAGCAGCCACCAAGAGACCCAGTACTTC. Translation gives CASSGRSSSHQETQYF. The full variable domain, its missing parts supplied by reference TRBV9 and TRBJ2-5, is DSGVTQTPKHLITATGQRVTLRCSPRSGDLSVYWYQQSLDQGLQFLIQYYNGEERAKGNILERFSAQQFPDLHSELNLSSLELGDSALYFCASSGRSSSHQETQYFGPGTRLLVL.

The CDR3 spells CASSPGQDLYEQYF. CDR3 nucleotides: TGTGCCAGCAGCCCCGGCCAAGACCTCTACGAGCAGTACTTC. The chain links TRBV5-4 to TRBJ2-7; D not certain. The germline CDR1 and CDR2 sequences are SGHNT and YYREEE (reference sequence). CDR3 length: 14 residues. Trimming shortened V by 4 bases and J by 3 bases, and 14 bases separated the two germline ends.

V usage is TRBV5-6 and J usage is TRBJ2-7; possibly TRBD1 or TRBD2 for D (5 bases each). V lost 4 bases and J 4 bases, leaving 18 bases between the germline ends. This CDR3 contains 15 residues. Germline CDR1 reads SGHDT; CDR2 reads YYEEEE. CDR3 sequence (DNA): TGTGCCAGCAGCCCCGGGACGGCGGGTGGGTACGAGCAGTACTTC. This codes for CASSPGTAGGYEQYF.

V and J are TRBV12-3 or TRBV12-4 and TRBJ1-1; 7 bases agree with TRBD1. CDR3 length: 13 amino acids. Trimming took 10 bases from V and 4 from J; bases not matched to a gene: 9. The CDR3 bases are TGTGCCACGCGACAGGGACTTTTCACTGAAGCTTTCTTT. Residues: CATRQGLFTEAFF.

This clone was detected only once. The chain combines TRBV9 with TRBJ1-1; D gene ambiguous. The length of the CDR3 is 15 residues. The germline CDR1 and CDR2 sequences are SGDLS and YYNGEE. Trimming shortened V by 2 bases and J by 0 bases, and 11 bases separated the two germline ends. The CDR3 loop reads CASSVMGSLNTEAFF. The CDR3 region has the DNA TGTGCCAGCAGCGTCATGGGCAGCCTGAACACTGAAGCTTTCTTT.

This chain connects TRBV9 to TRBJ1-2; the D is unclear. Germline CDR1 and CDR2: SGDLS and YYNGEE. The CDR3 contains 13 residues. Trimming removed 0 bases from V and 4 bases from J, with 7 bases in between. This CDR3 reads CASSVAEPYGYTF. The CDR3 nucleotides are TGTGCCAGCAGCGTAGCGGAACCCTATGGCTACACCTTC.

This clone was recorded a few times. CDR3 coding DNA: TGTGCCTGTTACGAGGGGGCCGGTGAAGCTTTCTTT. This codes for CACYEGAGEAFF. The chain recombines TRBV30 with TRBJ1-1, with TRBD1 matching over 7 bases. The V gene end was trimmed by 6 bases and the J gene end by 7 bases; junction bases not matched to a gene: 8. CDR3 length equals 12 residues. The V gene's germline CDR1 is GTSNPN and CDR2 SVGIG (reference sequence).

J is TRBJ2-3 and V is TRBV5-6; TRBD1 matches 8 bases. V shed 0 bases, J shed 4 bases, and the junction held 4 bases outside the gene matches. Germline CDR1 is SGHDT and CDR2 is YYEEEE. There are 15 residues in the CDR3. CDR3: CASSLDRGKSDTQYF. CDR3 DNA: TGTGCCAGCAGCTTGGACAGGGGGAAGTCAGATACGCAGTATTTT.

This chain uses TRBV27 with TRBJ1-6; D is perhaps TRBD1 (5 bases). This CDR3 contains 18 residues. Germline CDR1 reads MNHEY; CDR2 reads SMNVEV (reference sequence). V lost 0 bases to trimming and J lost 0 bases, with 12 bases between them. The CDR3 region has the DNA TGTGCCAGCAGTTTATCAATGCCAGGGAGCTCCTATAATTCACCCCTCCACTTT. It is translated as CASSLSMPGSSYNSPLHF.

CDR3 in DNA: TGTGCCAGTAGTCCTGGGACAGGGGGTTTCGGTGGCTACACCTTC. This translates into CASSPGTGGFGGYTF. The chain carries TRBV19 and TRBJ1-2; TRBD1 matches 11 bases. From germline, CDR1 is LNHDA and CDR2 SQIVND (reference sequence). V trimming: 5 bases; J trimming: 7 bases; junction bases outside the gene matches: 9. The CDR3 contains 15 residues.

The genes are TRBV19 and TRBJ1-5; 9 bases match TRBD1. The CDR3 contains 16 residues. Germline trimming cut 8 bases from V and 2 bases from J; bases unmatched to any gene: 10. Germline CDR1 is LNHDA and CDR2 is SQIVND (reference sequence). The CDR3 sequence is CASSLQGAGRNQPQHF. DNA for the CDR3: TGTGCCAGTTCCTTACAGGGGGCGGGCCGCAATCAGCCCCAGCATTTT.

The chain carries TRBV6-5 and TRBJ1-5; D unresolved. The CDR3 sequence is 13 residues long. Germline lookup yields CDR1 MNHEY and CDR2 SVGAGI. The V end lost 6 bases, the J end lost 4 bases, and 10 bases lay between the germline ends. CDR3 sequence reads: CASSRTGNQPQHF. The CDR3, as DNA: TGTGCCAGCAGCAGGACGGGAAATCAGCCCCAGCATTTT.

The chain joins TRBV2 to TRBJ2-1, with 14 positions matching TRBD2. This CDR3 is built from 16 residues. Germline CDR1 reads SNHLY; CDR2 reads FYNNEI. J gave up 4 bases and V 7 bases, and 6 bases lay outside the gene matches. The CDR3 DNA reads TGTGCCAGCACCATAGGACTAGCGGGAGGATACAATGAGCAGTTCTTC. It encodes CASTIGLAGGYNEQFF.